The TCR beta chain described here comes from a study of Ad26.COV2.S vaccination and SARS-CoV-2 variants. Background on the study: The donor participated in the COV1001 trial, in its Ad26.COV2.S arm. Intramuscularly, Ad26.COV2.S was given either once or twice, 56 days apart. Study outcomes and limitations: Recipients given vaccine exceeded placebo recipients in spike-specific TCR breadth. Placebo and vaccine recipients had non-spike TCR breadth that was similar.

The CDR3 covers 13 residues. Trimming took off 1 base at V and 4 bases at J, with 6 bases between the two ends. Specified treatment: 15 to 20 received Ad26.COV2.S at low or high dose, single or two shots; 5 received placebo; per-sample allocation not given. Vaccine and placebo recipients were sampled on day 63 after the first injection. TCRdb's table, derived via immunoSEQ multiplex PCR, lists solely in-frame clones and lacks some. Of approximately 250,000 clones listed, about 83% were seen once; the top ten hold less than 3%. Remarks on this clone: Its antigen is not known.

The sequencing here drew on peripheral blood, taken in a trial of Ad26.COV2.S vaccine versus placebo. This clonotype was obtained from a person aged 18-65 years who received the Ad26.COV2.S COVID-19 vaccine or a placebo. The gene calls are TRBV12-3 or TRBV12-4 and TRBJ2-3; perhaps TRBD2 as D (5 bases). The CDR3 loop is CASSLGGSDTQYF. DNA for the CDR3: TGTGCCAGCAGTTTAGGAGGGTCAGATACGCAGTATTTT.